Below, 16 T cell receptor beta chains from the same sample are listed, as sequenced in a study of blood T cell repertoires in COVID-19. Sequenced by immunoSEQ multiplex PCR; TCRdb stores in-frame clones only, minus some. The repertoire holds 260,000 or so clones, 82% seen once, with approximately 4.5% in the top ten. Sequenced sample: peripheral blood. These receptors all come from a woman between 70 and 85 years old with acute or convalescent COVID-19.

This clone was seen more than once but under ten times. The chain employs TRBV4-2 and TRBJ2-7; D possibly corresponds to TRBD1 (6 bases). CDR3 length: 13 amino acids. The germline gives CDR1 LGHNA, CDR2 YNFKEQ. The germline V and J ends were trimmed by 4 bases and 2 bases, with 9 bases remaining between them. The CDR3 spells CASSPTGPYEQYF. The CDR3, as DNA: TGTGCCAGCAGCCCGACAGGTCCCTACGAGCAGTACTTC.

This clone was found once. V is TRBV7-9 and J is TRBJ2-2; TRBD2 might be the D (5 bases). Trimming removed 5 bases from V and 6 bases from J, with 13 bases in between. Germline V gene lookup returns CDR1 SEHNR and CDR2 FQNEAQ (reference sequence). The CDR3 is 14 residues long. The CDR3 sequence: CASSPRASAGELFF. DNA for the CDR3: TGTGCCAGCAGCCCGCGGGCCAGCGCCGGGGAGCTGTTTTTT.

The chain carries TRBV5-1 and TRBJ1-1, with 8 nucleotides matching TRBD1. Trimming cost V 6 bases and J 0 bases; bases outside gene matches: 7. Germline lookup yields CDR1 SGHRS and CDR2 YFSETQ. This CDR3 region has 15 residues. The CDR3 region is CASTQGARMNTEAFF. The CDR3 DNA reads as TGCGCCAGCACCCAGGGGGCGCGTATGAACACTGAAGCTTTCTTT.

The chain joins TRBV6-1 to TRBJ1-2; 8 bases fit TRBD1. This CDR3 has 15 amino acids. CDR1 and CDR2 (germline): MNHNS, SASEGT. V trimming: 2 bases; J trimming: 2 bases; junction bases outside the gene matches: 4. CDR3 DNA sequence: TGTGCCAGCAGTGAATGGAACAGGGGGAACTATGGCTACACCTTC. Encoded protein: CASSEWNRGNYGYTF.

The chain carries TRBV6-5 and TRBJ1-4; tentatively, D is TRBD1 (6 bases). The germline CDR1 and CDR2 sequences are MNHEY and SVGAGI. The CDR3 runs 14 residues. Trimming removed 6 bases from V and 0 bases from J, with 8 bases in between. CDR3 amino acids: CASSHRATNEKLFF. DNA for the CDR3: TGTGCCAGCAGCCACAGGGCAACTAATGAAAAACTGTTTTTT.

For the CDR3, the DNA is TGTGCCAGCAGTTTAAAGTGGAGCTCCTACAATGAGCAGTTCTTC. It specifies CASSLKWSSYNEQFF. This chain links TRBV27 with TRBJ2-1; D call uncertain. CDR3 length: 15 amino acids. The V gene's germline CDR1 is MNHEY and CDR2 SMNVEV (reference sequence). V lost 2 bases, J lost 0 bases, and 8 bases lay in between.

The chain links TRBV15 to TRBJ1-5; D call uncertain. The V gene's germline CDR1 is LNHNV and CDR2 YYDKDF (reference sequence). V lost 0 bases and J 6 bases, leaving 15 bases between the germline ends. This CDR3 contains 16 residues. As DNA, the CDR3 is TGTGCCACCAGCAGAGATTTTCAGGAATACGGTCAGCCCCAGCATTTT. As protein: CATSRDFQEYGQPQHF.

The CDR3 protein is CAISVAGRDTQYF. CDR3 in DNA: TGTGCCATCAGTGTAGCAGGGCGGGATACGCAGTATTTT. The chain is built from TRBV10-3 and TRBJ2-3; TRBD1 might be the D (5 bases). V was cut by 4 bases and J by 6 bases, with 11 bases left in between. CDR3 length equals 13 residues. Germline assignment: CDR1 ENHRY and CDR2 SYGVKD.

This sequence joins TRBV9 and TRBJ1-4, with TRBD1 matching 8 bases. CDR1 and CDR2 from the germline V gene are SGDLS and YYNGEE. V was clipped by 7 bases and J by 3 bases; unmatched bases: 14. The CDR3 length is 17 residues. The CDR3 sequence: CASGGILGTGSNEKLFF. CDR3 in DNA: TGTGCCAGCGGAGGAATTCTTGGGACAGGCTCTAATGAAAAACTGTTTTTT.

This clone was seen only once. The rearrangement uses TRBV6-2 or TRBV6-3 and TRBJ1-6; tentative D call: TRBD1 (5 bases). Trimming removed 2 bases at V and 6 bases at J, with 8 bases between. The CDR3 sequence is 14 residues long. Germline CDR1 reads MNHEY; CDR2 reads SVGEGT. CDR3 amino acids: CASSYGALNSPLHF. CDR3 bases: TGTGCCAGCAGTTACGGGGCCCTTAATTCACCCCTCCACTTT.

This clone has only one observation. The chain couples TRBV6-6 to TRBJ2-1; D gene unclear. V was shortened by 0 bases and J by 15 bases, with 12 bases between the two germline ends. In germline, CDR1 is MNHNY, CDR2 SVGAGI (reference sequence). This CDR3 contains 12 residues. This CDR3 is CASSYSLETLFF. Here the CDR3 DNA reads TGTGCCAGCAGTTACTCGCTAGAAACCCTGTTCTTC.

The J gene is TRBJ2-7, the V gene TRBV5-1; 8 positions agree with TRBD2. The ends lost 2 bases at V and 0 bases at J; junction bases unmatched: 4. The V gene's germline CDR1 is SGHRS and CDR2 YFSETQ. The CDR3 is 15 amino acids. CDR3 region: CASSLQRGNSYEQYF. CDR3 sequence (DNA): TGCGCCAGCAGCTTACAGCGGGGGAACTCCTACGAGCAGTACTTC.

This clone was observed once. CDR3 region: CASSPAGTGAYNEQFF. The DNA of the CDR3 is TGTGCCAGCAGCCCGGCCGGGACAGGGGCCTACAATGAGCAGTTCTTC. This chain connects TRBV7-2 to TRBJ2-1; 10 bases fit TRBD1. V lost 5 bases to trimming and J lost 2 bases; unmatched junction nucleotides: 6. This CDR3 has 16 residues. Germline V CDR1 and CDR2: SGHTA, FQGNSA.

The rearrangement uses TRBV7-9 and TRBJ2-1; tentative D call: TRBD1 (5 bases). The length of the CDR3 is 12 residues. V was clipped by 6 bases and J by 8 bases, with 11 bases between them. Germline CDR1 reads SEHNR; CDR2 reads FQNEAQ (reference sequence). Here the CDR3 DNA reads TGTGCCAGCAGTATAGTAGGGGATGAGCAGTTCTTC. Protein sequence: CASSIVGDEQFF.

The rearrangement joins TRBV7-9 to TRBJ1-3; 9 positions agree with TRBD1. There are 15 residues in the CDR3. Germline V gene lookup returns CDR1 SEHNR and CDR2 FQNEAQ (reference sequence). Trimming took 4 bases from V and 4 from J; bases not matched to a gene: 5. This chain's CDR3 is CASSSDRGTGNTIYF. In DNA, the CDR3 is TGTGCCAGCAGCTCGGACAGGGGAACAGGAAACACCATATATTTT.

About this clone: A single base separates this from a much larger clone, so it may be a read error. V and J are TRBV3-1 (or the pseudogene TRBV3-2) and TRBJ1-2; the D gene is possibly TRBD1 (6 bases). The germline V gene has CDR1 LGHDT and CDR2 YNNKEL (reference sequence). CDR3 length equals 14 residues. The DNA of the CDR3 is TGTGCCAACAGCCAAGATGGGGGCGCGAGTGGCTACACCTTC. Protein: CANSQDGGASGYTF.